This is a list of T cell receptor beta chains from one sample in a study of identical twins. TCRdb reprocessed the 5' RACE reads via MiXCR and lists one record per CDR3 protein. There are about 700,000 distinct CDR3 sequences in the sample; roughly 6% occur only once, and 1.5% to 2% lies in the top ten. The material sequenced was naive T cells sorted from blood. These receptors were collected from a man aged 18 to 29 in good health. The conserved cysteine and the conserved F or W are not part of the CDR3 here. Not all rows give a size; the values are once, few, many and, for expanded clones, a class.

j_call	v_call	clone_size	cdr3_aa
TRBJ1-1	TRBV30	few	AWSIGNTEAF
TRBJ1-5	TRBV28	many	ASNGGQKVVQPQH
TRBJ1-3	TRBV7-2	many	ASSSATGVGNTIY
TRBJ1-2	TRBV28	many	ASRPGPNPYGYT
TRBJ2-1	TRBV18	.	ASSPNVGTSGTRSF
TRBJ2-4	TRBV25-1	few	ASNRAGEYIQY
TRBJ1-4	TRBV12-3/TRBV12-4	.	ASSLPPGVRSSEKLF
TRBJ2-2	TRBV29-1	many	SVDPSGNTGELF
TRBJ1-1	TRBV20-1	.	SARVWGVRDGNTEAF
TRBJ2-1	TRBV30	few	AWRSTVLNEQF
TRBJ2-1	TRBV6-1	.	ASRKGTSGSYNEQF
TRBJ2-1	TRBV15	many	ATSSPDPISNNEQF
TRBJ2-5	TRBV18	few	ASSWGVETQY
TRBJ2-1	TRBV12-3/TRBV12-4	many	ASTPPVAGASNEQF
TRBJ2-6	TRBV12-5	many	ASGFRPWQGATGANVLT
TRBJ2-7	TRBV10-3	many	AIRQGGSYEQY
TRBJ2-1	TRBV7-9	many	ASSLLAGGSNEQF
TRBJ2-1	TRBV20-1	many	SAGTGGPRHNEQF
TRBJ2-7	TRBV20-1	.	SARGPTDSPGGEQY
TRBJ2-3	TRBV5-1	.	ASSLGTARGEADTQY
TRBJ2-7	TRBV7-9	.	ASSSQGLQQY
TRBJ1-2	TRBV12-3/TRBV12-4	many	ASSPRQRNYGYT
TRBJ2-3	TRBV12-3/TRBV12-4	many	ASSQGPRTDTQY
TRBJ2-7	TRBV5-1	many	ASGKQGYEQY
TRBJ2-2	TRBV12-3/TRBV12-4	many	ASSPSGIVTGELF
TRBJ2-5	TRBV18	few	ASSPTSGLQETQY
TRBJ2-7	TRBV6-2/TRBV6-3	many	ASSPWVPSYEQY
TRBJ2-1	TRBV12-3/TRBV12-4	many	ASSSPLGLPVAGQF
TRBJ2-1	TRBV12-3/TRBV12-4	.	ASSPGVAGSFDEQF
TRBJ2-2	TRBV7-9	few	AMPGGQRTGELF
TRBJ2-2	TRBV6-5	.	ASSSPSGRKTGELF
TRBJ2-2	TRBV13	many	ASSLVATGELF
TRBJ2-7	TRBV6-2/TRBV6-3	many	ATLGGTYEQY
TRBJ1-4	TRBV4-3	few	ASSQLRTGGGKLF
TRBJ2-7	TRBV12-3/TRBV12-4	many	ASTASSYEQY
TRBJ2-5	TRBV29-1	.	SHPGTGRETQY
TRBJ2-1	TRBV20-1	many	SASLGADYNEQF
TRBJ2-1	TRBV11-2	.	ASSLDPSGSFREQF
TRBJ2-3	TRBV2	.	ARRDRASGDTQY
TRBJ2-2	TRBV5-1	few	ASSLWESRTTGELF
TRBJ2-3	TRBV24-1	.	ATSDFGTRNTDTQY
TRBJ2-3	TRBV5-1	few	ASSSGLSTDTQY
TRBJ2-2	TRBV10-3	many	AIRWTGTGELF
TRBJ1-4	TRBV25-1	many	ASSENRAGEKLF
TRBJ1-6	TRBV10-3	many	AIRDRGSNSPLH
TRBJ2-3	TRBV20-1	many	SAREMGGPPDTQY
TRBJ2-3	TRBV5-6	many	ASSVGEERGFSTDTQY
TRBJ2-1	TRBV7-9	.	ASSLQLLAGYYNEQF
TRBJ1-3	TRBV20-1	few	STTQAGNTIY
TRBJ2-1	TRBV10-3	few	AISESDGDNEQF
TRBJ2-5	TRBV20-1	many	SARDSGVGGETQY
TRBJ1-1	TRBV6-2/TRBV6-3	many	ASSAGRLNTEAF
TRBJ1-4	TRBV10-3	many	ASGTGAANEKLF
TRBJ2-4	TRBV12-3/TRBV12-4	many	ASSLERGNIQY
TRBJ1-3	TRBV21-1	.	ASSRHRQGKGNTIY